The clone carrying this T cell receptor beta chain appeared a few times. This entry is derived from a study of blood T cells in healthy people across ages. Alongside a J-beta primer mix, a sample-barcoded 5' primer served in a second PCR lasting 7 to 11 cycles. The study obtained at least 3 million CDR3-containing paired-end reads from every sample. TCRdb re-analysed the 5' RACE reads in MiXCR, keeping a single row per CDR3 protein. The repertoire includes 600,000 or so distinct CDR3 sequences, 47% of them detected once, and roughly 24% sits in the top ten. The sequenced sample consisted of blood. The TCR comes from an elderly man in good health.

The CDR3 DNA reads as TGCAGTGCTGGGACCTCCGACTATGGCTACACCTTC. Amino acid sequence: CSAGTSDYGYTF. The chain employs TRBV20-1 and TRBJ1-2, with a weak D call TRBD1 (5 bases). Germline V gene lookup returns CDR1 DFQATT and CDR2 SNEGSKA (reference sequence). V was pared by 5 bases and J by 3 bases, with 10 bases between. The CDR3 is 12 amino acids.